The entry that follows covers one T cell receptor (beta chain) sequence. What this receptor recognizes is not known. Base-call qualities are not available, and no considerably larger clone is one nucleotide away. The cohort was made up of approximately 670 healthy bone marrow donors. Cohort members were all nominally healthy when sampled, although unrecorded immune exposures were likely present. The donor was CMV seronegative and was included in the group of about 400 seronegative cohort members. Every donor gave a peripheral blood sample, and the peripheral blood mononuclear cells from that sample were used for TCR beta sequencing. Genomic DNA extraction from the blood cell samples was performed with the Qiagen DNeasy Blood Extraction Kit. These data belong to a study of cytomegalovirus exposure and HLA in healthy donors (dated by TCRdb to about 2017). The study in broad terms: According to an earlier analysis of around 600 of the donors, roughly 180 million T cells yielded over 90 million unique TCR beta sequences and 250 to 350 Gb of sequence data. An early release covering roughly 640 HLA-typed donors comprised approximately 290 gigabases of sequencing data and some 79 million unique TCR sequences. The study aimed to test whether signatures of past pathogen exposure could be identified by cataloging public T cell receptors. Both class I and class II loci were covered by HLA typing, at four-digit resolution. Donor age, sex, ethnicity and CMV serostatus were collected together with the repertoire data. An earlier analysis of about 620 of the donors applied high-throughput TCR beta sequencing to assess whether each TCR beta V gene segment acted as functional or pseudogenic. To study patterns of TCR occurrence, a later analysis re-analyzed previously published TCR beta repertoires from around 670 donors and added high-resolution HLA genotyping. Of the 300 to 450 genotyped donors, 65% to 90% fell in the genetic ancestry cluster associated with self-reported Caucasian donors. Among 300 to 500 genotyped donors of the cohort, an average of roughly 230,000 unique TCR beta nucleotide sequences was sequenced per donor, of which about 20% were non-productive. Along with the approximately 650-subject first cohort, a separate validation cohort of over a hundred different subjects was used. Every discovery cohort repertoire had been produced on one sequencing platform. Five DR-DQ haplotypes were treated as single units for association and clustering because of strong linkage in the cohort. The later analysis used no new phenotypic data to find candidate immune exposures, relying instead on TCR beta sequences and their occurrence across donors. High-throughput TCR immunosequencing, statistical association of individual TCRs with disease status, and machine learning were combined to predict cytomegalovirus infection status. Typing coverage varied by locus: roughly 620-640 donors for A, B, C, DRB1 and DQB1; approximately 560 for DQA1; nearly 610 for DPA1; 450 to 480 for DPB1. The study used immunosequencing to profile the T cell repertoires of 666 subjects and linked those repertoires to cytomegalovirus serostatus. A later genetic analysis took genome-wide SNP genotypes for about 55% of the 666 donors and used that subset as a discovery cohort.

Paper-wide results and their limitations: A further reported finding was that TCR beta sequences accurately predicted the HLA-A and HLA-B alleles for most subjects in the first cohort. According to the authors, the approach could potentially be generalized to other disease states and immunological phenotypes. An earlier analysis of several hundred of the donors showed that most TCR beta V segments appeared in productive rearrangements either about 87% or about 30% of the time, which broadly matched IMGT annotations. The classifier was reported to diagnose cytomegalovirus status with high specificity and sensitivity in both the original and validation cohorts. Because counts were too low, roughly 18 rarely observed V segments, including chromosome 9 orphons, were left out of the earlier analysis of 500 to 750 of the donors. The only immune exposure information available for the cohort was CMV serostatus. Compared with the approximately 710-donor mean, donors in an Asian-associated ancestry cluster had fewer N-insertions in productive TCRs, according to a later genetic analysis. Some IMGT-functional V segments, including TRBV6-2 and TRBV6-3, could not be distinguished by the 87-base-pair reads and were therefore excluded. In a later genetic analysis, a missense DCLRE1C variant was associated with V-gene and J-gene trimming of TCR beta chains, and the association was replicated in an independent cohort. A later analysis found that most CMV-associated TCR beta chains appeared HLA-restricted, with HLA associations seemingly driven largely by CMV exposure. HLA typing was unavailable for some donors at each locus, so association tests used only the typed subset. Linkage disequilibrium might explain the correlated functional status among segregating V segments, but an unknown experimental factor could not be excluded. Roughly uniform sequencing depth across donors was assumed in presence/absence analyses, although this assumption may not hold. The cohort was sequenced for TCR beta chains only, and without alpha or paired-chain data the features that could be detected were limited. Three of the identified cytomegalovirus-associated TCR beta chains were confirmed in vitro to be specific for cytomegalovirus antigens. The study listed 150 to 200 TCR beta chains as associated with cytomegalovirus. A cluster of highly shared sequence variants was judged likely to represent a technical artifact of the sequencing pipeline. According to a later analysis, parvovirus B19, influenza, CMV and Epstein-Barr virus appeared linked to several top co-occurrence clusters. Across donors, most TCR sequences were observed very rarely, whereas some public TCRs were present in many individuals. In a later analysis, the rate of TCR association differed among HLA loci, with DRB1 alleles having the most associated TCRs and HLA-C alleles having the fewest. In a later analysis, HLA-associated TCR beta chains showed more clonal expansion and lower generation probabilities than non-associated chains that were equally common. At a false discovery rate of 0.05, a later analysis linked 16,951 TCR beta sequences to specific HLA alleles. Assigning TCR associations to individual alleles was difficult when HLA alleles, especially DR and DQ, strongly co-occurred.

The library was generated by the immunoSEQ multiplex PCR assay. The multiplex PCR relied on a mix of 60 forward primers for TCR Vbeta segments and 13 reverse primers for TCR Jbeta segments. Amplification of the CDR3 region of rearranged TCR beta genes was performed with a multiplex PCR assay on genomic DNA. Amplified TCR beta libraries were sequenced as 87-base-pair reads on the Illumina HiSeq System. The published analysis was carried out like this. A later analysis tallied 75 million to 95 million unique TCR beta chains across the approximately 670 repertoires, and about 12 million of those chains were shared by two or more donors. Raw reads were error-corrected and collapsed into unique sequences with a nearest-neighbor algorithm that merged closely related sequences to remove PCR and sequencing errors. V, D and J gene segments were assigned by aligning CDR3 sequences to IMGT reference sequences. For a sequence to be retained, a match of at least six nucleotides to both a V gene segment and a J gene segment was required. A rearrangement was called productive if the CDR3 had no stop codons and remained in frame with V and J, and every other rearrangement was called non-productive. CDR3 was defined according to IMGT convention as the region running from the second conserved V-encoded cysteine to the conserved J-encoded phenylalanine. The earlier analysis of 500 to 650 of the donors excluded any sequence lacking an unambiguous match to a single V gene segment. An earlier analysis of several hundred of the donors called V segments functional above 56.7% productive rearrangements and segregating when the between-donor standard deviation exceeded 5%. A statistical classification framework was developed to diagnose cytomegalovirus status using the catalog of TCR beta chain sequences. In a later analysis, TCR nucleotide sequences were compared against IMGT/GENE-DB human TR gene sequences so that V and J genes could be assigned. In a later analysis, CDR3 sequences and most-parsimonious VDJ recombination scenarios were assigned using the TCRdist pipeline. In a later analysis, every TCR beta chain was defined by the combination of its CDR3 amino acid sequence and its V-gene family, and reads without a unique V-gene family were dropped. As a way to deal with suspected cross-contamination and a sequencing artifact, a later analysis dropped 450 to 600 nucleotide sequences that were highly shared and had low generation probability. For each public chain, a later analysis derived a clonal expansion index from normalized ranks of inferred template counts within each repertoire. In a later analysis, generation probabilities were computed with a VDJ recombination model fitted to out-of-frame rearrangements, and the resulting probabilities were checked against IGoR. In a later analysis, hypergeometric tests were used to score TCR-TCR, TCR-HLA and TCR-CMV co-occurrence, with a repertoire-size bias correction applied to TCR pairs. A later analysis estimated false discovery rates by permuting HLA or CMV assignments 20 times. In a later analysis, co-occurring TCRs were grouped using DBSCAN, and TCRdist sequence similarity was added for clustering within HLA-allele-positive subsets. Repertoires with fewer than 30,000 or more than 120,000 public chains, plus five repertoires with anomalous nucleotide sharing, were excluded from co-occurrence clustering. As stored in TCRdb, this immuneACCESS dataset retains in-frame rearrangements with V and J assigned. A fraction of the clones does not appear; measured against another copy, unresolved V genes explain less than half of the discrepancy, and the remainder lacks a known reason. Clone size and the V and J calls come from that table; the DNA yielded D and trimming. This sample comprises about 41,000 clones, roughly 80% of them detected only once. Clones ranked in the top ten supply around 2.5% of the sample.

The cysteine opens and the phenylalanine closes a CDR3 of 12 amino acids. The only DNA kept is the CDR3, 36 bases in frame from the first base. V and J are truncated by 1 base and 7 bases respectively, leaving an intervening sequence of 5 bases. CDR1 and CDR2 are read off the germline V gene (reference sequence) as MNHEY and SMNVEV. The clonotype originates from a man aged 45-60 years in good health and CMV-seronegative. The chain was built from TRBV27 and TRBJ1-5, with the D gene call left open. Sequencing used PBMCs. The CDR3 region reads CASSLLGQPQHF. The DNA sequence is as follows: TGTGCCAGCAGTTTATTGGGCCAGCCCCAGCATTTT.